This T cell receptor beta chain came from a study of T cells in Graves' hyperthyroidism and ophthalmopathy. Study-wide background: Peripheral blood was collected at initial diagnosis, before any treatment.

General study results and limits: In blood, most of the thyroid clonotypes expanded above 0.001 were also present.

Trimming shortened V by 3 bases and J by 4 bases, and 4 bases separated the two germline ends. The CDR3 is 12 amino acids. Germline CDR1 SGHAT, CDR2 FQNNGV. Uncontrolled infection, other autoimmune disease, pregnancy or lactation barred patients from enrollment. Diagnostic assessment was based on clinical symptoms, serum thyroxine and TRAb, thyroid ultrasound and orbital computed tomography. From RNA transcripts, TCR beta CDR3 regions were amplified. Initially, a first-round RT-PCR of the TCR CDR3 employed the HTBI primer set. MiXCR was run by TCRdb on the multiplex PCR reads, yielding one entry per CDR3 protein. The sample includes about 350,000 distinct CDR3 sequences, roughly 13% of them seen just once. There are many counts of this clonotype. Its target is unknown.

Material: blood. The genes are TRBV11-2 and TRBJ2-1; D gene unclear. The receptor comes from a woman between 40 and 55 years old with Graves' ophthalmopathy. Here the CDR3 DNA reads TGTGCCAGCAGCTTTGGGTACAATGAGCAGTTCTTC. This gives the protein CASSFGYNEQFF.